Listed below are T cell receptor beta chains from one sample, sequenced in a study of CD8+CD57+ T cells in acquired aplastic anemia. One entry per CDR3 protein results from TCRdb running MiXCR on the reads. The sample consists of about 270,000 distinct CDR3 sequences, 55% to 60% of them appearing once. Sequenced material: sorted CD4+, CD8+, or CD8+CD57+ T cells (not recorded which) from PBMCs. These receptor sequences come from a human donor with severe aplastic anemia or a healthy control (not recorded which). CDR3s include the opening cysteine and the closing phenylalanine or tryptophan. A D gene is named only where the DNA matches it firmly. Clone size is shown for a subset of rows, as once, few, many or a class of expanded clone.

V: TRBV2; size: NA; D: TRBD2; J: TRBJ2-7; CDR3: CASNSGTSAYEQYF; DNA: TGTGCCAGCAACTCCGGGACTAGCGCCTACGAGCAGTACTTC
V: TRBV2; size: NA; D: NA; J: TRBJ2-6; CDR3: CAQRWEVSGANVLTF; DNA: TGTGCCCAGAGGTGGGAGGTTTCTGGGGCCAACGTCCTGACTTTC
V: TRBV3-1; size: few; D: NA; J: TRBJ1-4; CDR3: CASSQDSRKLAATNEKLFF; DNA: TGTGCCAGCAGCCAAGATTCTAGGAAACTTGCCGCAACTAATGAAAAACTGTTTTTT
V: TRBV9; size: few; D: NA; J: TRBJ1-6; CDR3: CASSVGGGANSPLHF; DNA: TGTGCCAGCAGCGTAGGTGGGGGGGCCAATTCACCCCTCCACTTT
V: TRBV7-7; size: NA; D: NA; J: TRBJ2-7; CDR3: CASSLEGRQRQYF; DNA: TGTGCTAGCAGCTTAGAAGGGAGGCAACGCCAGTACTTC
V: TRBV5-1; size: NA; D: NA; J: TRBJ1-6; CDR3: CASSPQGDNSPLHF; DNA: TGCGCCAGCAGCCCACAGGGAGATAATTCACCCCTCCACTTT
V: TRBV12-3/TRBV12-4; size: many; D: NA; J: TRBJ2-7; CDR3: CASSLRSGRDFYEQYF; DNA: TGTGCCAGCAGTTTGAGGTCCGGCAGGGACTTCTACGAGCAGTACTTC
V: TRBV7-9; size: once; D: NA; J: TRBJ1-2; CDR3: CASSSDGLYGHTF; DNA: TGTGCCAGCAGCTCGGACGGATTATATGGCCACACCTTC
V: TRBV28; size: NA; D: TRBD1; J: TRBJ1-2; CDR3: CASSFLDRGSGYTF; DNA: TGTGCCAGCAGTTTTCTGGACAGGGGTAGTGGCTACACCTTC
V: TRBV12-3/TRBV12-4; size: NA; D: NA; J: TRBJ1-6; CDR3: CASSGELGSPLHF; DNA: TGTGCCAGCAGTGGAGAATTAGGGTCACCCCTCCACTTT
V: TRBV6-5; size: NA; D: NA; J: TRBJ2-5; CDR3: CASSYSMGPPLGQYF; DNA: TGTGCCAGCAGTTACTCGATGGGACCCCCTCTGGGCCAGTACTTC
V: TRBV29-1; size: NA; D: NA; J: TRBJ2-7; CDR3: CSVVVREEQYF; DNA: TGCAGCGTTGTGGTTAGAGAAGAGCAGTACTTC
V: TRBV6-5; size: many; D: NA; J: TRBJ2-5; CDR3: CASSYFRDYQETQYF; DNA: TGTGCCAGCAGTTACTTTCGGGATTACCAAGAGACCCAGTACTTC
V: TRBV29-1; size: NA; D: TRBD2; J: TRBJ2-7; CDR3: CSPRLTAGGDYEQYF; DNA: TGCAGCCCCCGACTCACAGCGGGAGGGGACTACGAGCAGTACTTC
V: TRBV7-9; size: NA; D: NA; J: TRBJ1-2; CDR3: CASSFLDGNYGYTF; DNA: TGTGCCAGCAGCTTTTTAGACGGTAACTATGGCTACACCTTC
V: TRBV7-6; size: NA; D: NA; J: TRBJ2-1; CDR3: CASSLGGLFRDEQFF; DNA: TGTGCCAGCAGCTTAGGCGGACTATTTAGGGATGAGCAGTTCTTC
V: TRBV5-1; size: many; D: NA; J: TRBJ1-2; CDR3: CASSLNQGTYGYTF; DNA: TGCGCCAGCAGCTTGAACCAGGGGACCTATGGCTACACCTTC
V: TRBV12-3/TRBV12-4; size: many; D: NA; J: TRBJ1-3; CDR3: CASSLETNTIYF; DNA: TGTGCCAGCAGCCTAGAGACAAACACCATATATTTT
V: TRBV20-1; size: NA; D: NA; J: TRBJ1-1; CDR3: CSARGTGRGEAFF; DNA: TGCAGTGCTAGAGGTACAGGGAGAGGTGAAGCTTTCTTT
V: TRBV24-1; size: NA; D: NA; J: TRBJ1-1; CDR3: CATRQNTEAFF; DNA: TGTGCCACCCGACAGAACACTGAAGCTTTCTTT
V: TRBV5-1; size: NA; D: TRBD1; J: TRBJ2-5; CDR3: CASSREGARETQYF; DNA: TGCGCCAGCAGCCGTGAGGGGGCGCGGGAGACCCAGTACTTC
V: TRBV20-1; size: NA; D: NA; J: TRBJ2-7; CDR3: CSARIYEQYF; DNA: TGCAGTGCTAGAATATACGAGCAGTACTTC
V: TRBV2; size: NA; D: TRBD1; J: TRBJ1-2; CDR3: CASRRQGDNYGYTF; DNA: TGTGCCAGCAGGCGACAGGGGGACAACTATGGCTACACCTTC
V: TRBV19; size: once; D: TRBD1; J: TRBJ1-1; CDR3: CASRPGGVRENTEALF; DNA: TGTGCCAGTAGGCCAGGGGGCGTGCGTGAGAACACTGAAGCTCTCTTT
V: TRBV10-1; size: NA; D: NA; J: TRBJ2-3; CDR3: CASSENSSPGDTQYF; DNA: TGCGCCAGCAGTGAAAATTCTTCCCCAGGAGATACGCAGTATTTT
V: TRBV2; size: NA; D: NA; J: TRBJ1-5; CDR3: CASSRGPSNQPQHF; DNA: TGTGCCAGCAGTCGAGGTCCCAGCAATCAGCCCCAGCATTTT
V: TRBV7-7; size: once; D: TRBD1; J: TRBJ1-1; CDR3: CASSVDRDSTEAFF; DNA: TGTGCTAGCAGCGTTGACAGGGACAGCACTGAAGCTTTCTTT
V: TRBV7-3; size: many; D: NA; J: TRBJ1-2; CDR3: CASSPKTGKEYGYTF; DNA: TGTGCCAGCAGCCCTAAAACAGGGAAAGAGTATGGCTACACCTTC